One and the same sample provided the 18 T cell receptor beta chains below, sequenced in a study of beta chain features in type 1 diabetes. What was sequenced were expressed TCRB transcripts, since all of the isolated RNA had been reverse transcribed. Sequenced by immunoSEQ multiplex PCR; TCRdb stores in-frame clones only, minus some. The sample holds 130,000 to 150,000 clones; around 7% are singletons and the top ten take roughly 1.4%. The sequencing sample was made of central memory CD4+ T cells from blood. Every receptor here comes from a woman aged 25 to 45 in good health.

This chain uses TRBV1 with TRBJ1-2; TRBD1, as called in the table, went unchecked against the DNA. TRBV1 corresponds to a pseudogene. The CDR3 is 14 amino acids. The CDR3 loop is CTSSQEIRGYGYTF. CDR3 DNA: TGCACCAGCAGCCAAGAAATAAGGGGGTATGGCTACACCTTC.

The table lists this clone with a few counts. The chain links TRBV7-8 to TRBJ2-7, with 11 positions matching TRBD2. After removal of 2 bases from V and 0 bases from J, the junction contained 3 bases not matched to a gene. Germline CDR1 and CDR2: SGHVS and FQNEAQ. This CDR3 is built from 16 residues. The CDR3 protein is CASSLQGTSGSYEQYF. CDR3 DNA: TGTGCCAGCAGCTTACAAGGGACTAGCGGCTCCTACGAGCAGTACTTC. The full variable domain, with the rest looked up from reference TRBV7-8 and TRBJ2-7, is GAGVSQSPRYKVAKRGQDVALRCDPISGHVSLFWYQQALGQGPEFLTYFQNEAQLDKSGLPSDRFFAERPEGSVSTLKIQRTQQEDSAVYLCASSLQGTSGSYEQYFGPGTRLTVT.

This clone appeared a few times. The chain recombines TRBV5-1 with TRBJ1-1, with 7 bases fitting TRBD1. This CDR3 region has 18 residues. The germline CDR1 and CDR2 sequences are SGHRS and YFSETQ. Germline trimming cut 0 bases from V and 3 bases from J; bases unmatched to any gene: 14. CDR3 residues: CASSLGPQTGLGDTEAFF. For the CDR3, the DNA is TGCGCCAGCAGCTTGGGACCTCAGACAGGGCTCGGGGACACTGAAGCTTTCTTT.

This clone was recorded many times. The rearrangement joins TRBV14 to TRBJ2-1; a weak D match, TRBD1 (5 bases). V was trimmed by 0 bases and J by 7 bases, leaving 16 bases between them. The CDR3 extends over 16 amino acids. From germline, CDR1 is SGHDN and CDR2 FVKESK. The CDR3 bases are TGTGCCAGCAGCCAAGATCTAGGGGCAGGGCGGAATGAGCAGTTCTTC. Protein: CASSQDLGAGRNEQFF.

The rearrangement joins TRBV6-4 to TRBJ2-3; 9 bases agree with TRBD2. Germline V gene sequence: CDR1 MRHNA, CDR2 SNTAGT. This CDR3 region has 15 residues. The V segment lost 6 bases and the J segment 0 bases; nucleotides outside the gene matches: 4. CDR3 in DNA: TGTGCCAGCAGCGTTAGCGGGAGTAGCACAGATACGCAGTATTTT. Translating gives CASSVSGSSTDTQYF.

This chain joins TRBV11-2 and TRBJ2-1; D possibly corresponds to TRBD2 (5 bases). CDR3 size: 18 residues. The germline V gene encodes CDR1 SGHAT and CDR2 FQNNGV. The V end was cut by 3 bases, the J end by 7 bases, with 25 bases between. DNA of the CDR3: TGTGCCAGCAGCTTCCCCTCCGCGGGTGGTCGGTCCAGGAATGAGCAGTTCTTC. Translating it yields CASSFPSAGGRSRNEQFF.

This clone was observed a few times. V usage is TRBV27 and J usage is TRBJ2-1; weak D call: TRBD2 (6 bases). Trimming shortened V by 4 bases and J by 3 bases, and 10 bases separated the two germline ends. The CDR3 runs to 14 residues. Germline assignment: CDR1 MNHEY and CDR2 SMNVEV (reference sequence). The DNA of the CDR3 is TGTGCCAGCAGTTGGGCCGGGAGCTACAATGAGCAGTTCTTC. This translates into CASSWAGSYNEQFF.

This clone showed up many times. This chain connects TRBV15 to TRBJ1-4, with 9 bases that match TRBD1. From germline, CDR1 is LNHNV and CDR2 YYDKDF (reference sequence). With 0 bases clipped from V and 8 bases from J, the junction kept 7 bases outside the gene matches. The CDR3 totals 16 residues. The CDR3 DNA is TGTGCCACCAGCAGAGAAGGACAGGGGATAAAGGAAAAACTGTTTTTT. This translates into CATSREGQGIKEKLFF.

The sample holds a few counts of this clone. The chain uses TRBV27 and TRBJ2-1; 8 nucleotides agree with TRBD1. Germline trimming cut 5 bases from V and 2 bases from J; bases unmatched to any gene: 8. This CDR3 spans 16 amino acids. Per the germline V gene, CDR1 is MNHEY and CDR2 is SMNVEV (reference sequence). CDR3 sequence reads: CASSNDRGFTYNEQFF. The CDR3 bases are TGTGCCAGCAGTAATGACAGGGGTTTTACCTACAATGAGCAGTTCTTC.

This clone appeared a few times. In DNA form, the CDR3 reads TGTGCCAGCAGCCAAGAACCTGAGACCGGGGAGCTGTTTTTT. The encoded protein is CASSQEPETGELFF. The chain couples TRBV4-2 to TRBJ2-2; D not certain. This CDR3 has 14 residues. The germline V gene encodes CDR1 LGHNA and CDR2 YNFKEQ. The V and J ends lost 0 bases and 5 bases respectively, with 7 bases between them.

CDR3 nucleotides: TGCGCCAGCAGCTCCGGGACTAGCGGGGCAAGCACAGATACGCAGTATTTT. Encoded protein: CASSSGTSGASTDTQYF. The chain joins TRBV5-1 to TRBJ2-3; 13 bases map to TRBD2. Germline V gives CDR1 SGHRS, CDR2 YFSETQ. This CDR3 comprises 17 residues. V lost 3 bases to trimming and J lost 0 bases; unmatched junction nucleotides: 4.

The gene calls are TRBV6-6 and TRBJ1-3, with D uncertain. Trimming shortened V by 5 bases and J by 4 bases, and 12 bases separated the two germline ends. Germline V gives CDR1 MNHNY, CDR2 SVGAGI (reference sequence). The CDR3 runs to 14 residues. The CDR3 DNA sequence: TGTGCCAGCAGTAATCTATATTCGGGAAACACCATATATTTT. Translated: CASSNLYSGNTIYF.

This clone showed up just a few times. The chain couples TRBV4-3 to TRBJ1-1; possible D gene TRBD1, 6 bases. Germline CDR1 and CDR2: LGHNA and YSLEER. The CDR3 extends over 15 amino acids. V gave up 1 base and J gave up 4 bases, with 13 bases separating them. The CDR3 coding sequence is TGCGCCAGCAGCCAAGGAAGGGGGACGGGCACTGAAGCTTTCTTT. Its protein is CASSQGRGTGTEAFF.

In this sample, this clone turned up a few times. The chain is built from TRBV6-1 and TRBJ2-5; 7 bases are shared with TRBD1. The junction had 3 bases not matched to a gene; V was cut back by 6 bases and J by 5 bases. This CDR3 is 12 amino acids long. Germline V gene lookup returns CDR1 MNHNS and CDR2 SASEGT. The CDR3 spells CASRTGPETQYF. The DNA for the CDR3 is TGTGCCAGCAGGACAGGGCCGGAGACCCAGTACTTC.

The chain has TRBV7-9 and TRBJ1-2; D is unclear. In germline, CDR1 is SEHNR, CDR2 FQNEAQ (reference sequence). The CDR3 has 12 residues. The germline V and J ends were trimmed by 1 base and 8 bases, with 8 bases remaining between them. Here the CDR3 reads CASSLEQQGYTF. For the CDR3, the DNA is TGTGCCAGCAGCTTAGAACAGCAAGGCTACACCTTC.

This clone was seen only a few times. Other DNA sequences in this sample translate to the same CDR3. The V and J genes are TRBV28 and TRBJ2-5; 7 positions match TRBD2. Per germline, CDR1 MDHEN and CDR2 SYDVKM. This CDR3 spans 14 amino acids. J gave up 5 bases and V 2 bases, and 5 bases lay outside the gene matches. This chain's CDR3 is CASSLPGGGETQYF. In DNA form, the CDR3 reads TGTGCCAGCAGTTTACCGGGGGGAGGTGAGACCCAGTACTTC.

This clone was seen a handful of times. V usage is TRBV29-1 and J usage is TRBJ2-7; D not certain. V gave up 5 bases and J gave up 0 bases, with 8 bases separating them. Germline-derived CDR1 and CDR2 are SQVTM and ANQGSEA. This CDR3 region has 12 residues. CDR3 nucleotides: TGCAGCGTTACCCATAGCTCCTACGAGCAGTACTTC. It translates to CSVTHSSYEQYF.

The chain combines TRBV7-2 with TRBJ2-1, with D perhaps matching TRBD2 (7 bases). Germline CDR1 and CDR2: SGHTA and FQGNSA. Trimming removed 2 bases from V and 15 bases from J, with 26 bases in between. There are 16 residues in the CDR3. The CDR3 sequence: CASSLKGTSAEGGLFF. The CDR3 DNA reads as TGTGCCAGCAGCTTAAAGGGAACTAGCGCAGAGGGGGGGTTGTTCTTC.